The clone carrying this TCR beta chain appeared a few times. The CDR3 spans 14 residues. The V and J ends lost 4 bases and 3 bases, in that order; junction bases with no gene match: 4. The germline V gene has CDR1 SQVTM and CDR2 ANQGSEA. Treatment noted: oral pan-JAK inhibitor, 5-10 mg twice daily. The record originates from a study of CD8+ T cells in alopecia areata. Extracted RNA was reverse transcribed into cDNA, the sequencing template. Clones were read by immunoSEQ multiplex PCR, and TCRdb kept only the in-frame ones, dropping some. The table records about 120,000 clones, around 56% of them present only once.

The starting material was CD4+ T cells sorted from blood, obtained at week 4, from a patient treated with tofacitinib. The J gene is TRBJ2-1, the V gene TRBV29-1, with 9 bases matching TRBD1. The receptor was derived from a human donor with alopecia areata. Here the CDR3 reads CSVAKGQGYNEQFF. CDR3 DNA sequence: TGCAGCGTTGCCAAGGGACAGGGCTACAATGAGCAGTTCTTC.